These 32 T cell receptor beta chains originate from one sample sequenced in a study of T cells after posttransplantation cyclophosphamide. TCRdb's table, derived via immunoSEQ multiplex PCR, lists solely in-frame clones and lacks some. This sample has approximately 25,000 clones, each found more than once. The sequenced material came from PBMCs. These receptors were taken from a woman in her fifties or sixties in good health, CMV-negative, and a related stem cell transplant donor.

This clone appeared many times. This chain links TRBV7-8 with TRBJ2-1, with D possibly being TRBD2 (5 bases). The CDR3 is 12 residues long. The V end lost 5 bases, the J end lost 12 bases, and 14 bases lay between the germline ends. Germline assignment: CDR1 SGHVS and CDR2 FQNEAQ. As DNA, the CDR3 is TGTGCCAGCAGCCACGAACGGGATGTGCAGTTCTTC. Translating gives CASSHERDVQFF.

Many counts were recorded for this clone. This rearrangement joins TRBV7-3 to TRBJ2-2; TRBD1 aligns across 9 bases. Germline V gene lookup returns CDR1 SGHTA and CDR2 FQGTGA. The V gene end was trimmed by 5 bases and the J gene end by 5 bases; junction bases not matched to a gene: 6. The CDR3 covers 15 residues. CDR3 coding DNA: TGTGCCAGCAGCCTTGGACAGGGGTCAACCGGGGAGCTGTTTTTT. Translation: CASSLGQGSTGELFF.

Ten or more counts support this clone. The V gene is TRBV27, the J gene TRBJ2-3, with D perhaps matching TRBD1 (5 bases). V was cut by 3 bases and J by 2 bases, with 9 bases left in between. CDR1 is MNHEY and CDR2 is SMNVEV in the germline V gene (reference sequence). CDR3 length: 14 amino acids. CDR3 sequence reads: CASSFLTATDTQYF. DNA of the CDR3: TGTGCCAGCAGTTTTTTGACAGCCACAGATACGCAGTATTTT.

The table lists this clone with many counts. The chain carries TRBV19 and TRBJ2-2, with a tentative D call TRBD1 (5 bases). Germline CDR1 is LNHDA and CDR2 is SQIVND (reference sequence). The ends were cut back, 6 bases at V and 6 bases at J, with 8 bases in the middle. The CDR3 sequence is 12 residues long. CDR3 sequence (DNA): TGTGCCAGTAGAGGGGCACCCGGGGAGCTGTTTTTT. Its translation is CASRGAPGELFF.

On this clone itself: A read error may account for a junction end that differs from germline. Other nucleotide sequences from this sample produce the same CDR3. V gene TRBV9 combines with J gene TRBJ2-3; 7 nucleotides match TRBD2. This CDR3 has 14 residues. Germline V gene data show CDR1 as SGDLS and CDR2 as YYNGEE. CDR3 sequence (DNA): TGTGCCAGCAGCGAGACTAGCCTCCCAGATACGCAGTACTTT. Its translation: CASSETSLPDTQYF.

There are a few counts of this clone. The gene calls are TRBV7-9 and TRBJ2-2; 8 bases line up with TRBD1. CDR1 is SEHNR and CDR2 is FQNEAQ in the germline V gene (reference sequence). This CDR3 spans 16 amino acids. V shed 5 bases and J 4 bases; nucleotides not matched to a gene: 9. The CDR3 nucleotides are TGTGCCAGCAGCCCCTTGGGCGGGACAGGCACCGGGGAGCTGTTTTTT. Its protein is CASSPLGGTGTGELFF.

This clone has ten or more counts. The rearrangement uses TRBV9 and TRBJ2-1; 13 nucleotides align to TRBD2. This CDR3 has 20 amino acids. Germline V lookup: CDR1 SGDLS, CDR2 YYNGEE. V was clipped by 2 bases and J by 4 bases; unmatched bases: 15. Written as DNA, the CDR3 is TGTGCCAGCAGCGTGGGGCCGACTAGCGGGAGGCACGAAGCTTACAATGAGCAGTTCTTC. Protein sequence: CASSVGPTSGRHEAYNEQFF.

This clone was seen ten or more times. The chain has TRBV2 and TRBJ2-3; the D gene is possibly TRBD2 (6 bases). Trimming left V 6 bases short and J 2 bases short, with 15 bases between. Germline assignment: CDR1 SNHLY and CDR2 FYNNEI. The CDR3 is 15 residues long. CDR3 DNA: TGTGCCAGCAGGGAATTAGCGGATTACACAGATACGCAGTATTTT. It is translated as CASRELADYTDTQYF.

This clone occurred a few times. The genes are TRBV29-1 and TRBJ2-1, with 7 positions matching TRBD2. V lost 3 bases to trimming and J lost 0 bases; unmatched junction nucleotides: 5. Germline V gene lookup returns CDR1 SQVTM and CDR2 ANQGSEA. The CDR3 runs to 15 residues. The CDR3 DNA reads as TGCAGCGTTGACGGCGCGGGGGTCTCCTACAATGAGCAGTTCTTC. Its protein product is CSVDGAGVSYNEQFF.

This clone was counted ten times or more. The chain joins TRBV10-3 to TRBJ1-4; TRBD1 matches 10 bases. Germline lookup yields CDR1 ENHRY and CDR2 SYGVKD. V shed 6 bases and J 5 bases; nucleotides not matched to a gene: 9. The CDR3 spans 16 residues. CDR3 sequence: CAIRPGTGEGNEKLFF. Written as DNA, the CDR3 is TGTGCCATCAGACCCGGGACAGGGGAAGGAAATGAAAAACTGTTTTTT.

At least ten counts were recorded for this clone. The chain employs TRBV29-1 and TRBJ1-1, with 7 bases fitting TRBD1. Losses at the gene ends were 7 bases for V and 0 bases for J; bases not matched to a gene: 8. Per the germline V gene, CDR1 is SQVTM and CDR2 is ANQGSEA. CDR3 length: 14 amino acids. CDR3 bases: TGCAGCGCTATTAAAACAGGGGTGAACACTGAAGCTTTCTTT. It specifies CSAIKTGVNTEAFF.

This clone was counted ten times or more. This chain uses TRBV11-2 with TRBJ2-6, with 7 bases fitting TRBD1. Per germline, CDR1 SGHAT and CDR2 FQNNGV. V gave up 6 bases and J gave up 0 bases; unmatched junction bases: 8. The length of the CDR3 is 17 residues. CDR3 sequence reads: CASRRRDSGSGANVLTF. CDR3 DNA: TGTGCCAGCAGGCGCCGGGACAGCGGCTCTGGGGCCAACGTCCTGACTTTC.

There are many counts of this clone. The chain joins TRBV11-3 to TRBJ2-1, with 8 bases that match TRBD2. The CDR3 covers 15 residues. CDR1 is SGHNT and CDR2 is YENEEA in the germline V gene. V lost 3 bases to trimming and J lost 6 bases; unmatched junction nucleotides: 7. CDR3 amino acids: CASSLGSGKGNEQFF. DNA for the CDR3: TGTGCCAGCAGCTTGGGTAGCGGGAAAGGCAATGAGCAGTTCTTC.

In its sample, this clone was seen many times. The rearrangement links TRBV6-6 to TRBJ2-1; possible D gene TRBD2, 6 bases. The V and J ends lost 2 bases and 9 bases respectively, with 14 bases between them. The CDR3 runs to 14 residues. The V gene's germline CDR1 is MNHNY and CDR2 SVGAGI (reference sequence). In DNA, the CDR3 is TGTGCCAGCAGTTACACCGCCTCCGGGGGTGAGCAGTTCTTC. This codes for CASSYTASGGEQFF.

This clone was seen ten or more times. The junction does not match germline at one end; this may be a read error. The gene calls are TRBV6-1 and TRBJ2-3; 8 bases line up with TRBD2. Germline V gene sequence: CDR1 MNHNS, CDR2 SASEGT. CDR3 length equals 13 residues. In DNA form, the CDR3 reads TGTGTCAGCGGGCGGGAGGGCACAGATACGCAGTATTTT. Encoded protein: CVSGREGTDTQYF.

This clone was found many times. The V call is TRBV9, the J call TRBJ1-4; D not resolved. V was trimmed by 5 bases and J by 8 bases, leaving 13 bases between them. In germline, CDR1 is SGDLS, CDR2 YYNGEE. CDR3 length: 13 amino acids. CDR3 DNA sequence: TGTGCCAGCAGGGAACCGGGTCTCGAAAAACTGTTTTTT. It encodes CASREPGLEKLFF.

This clone was picked up many times. The CDR3 DNA is TGTGCCAGCAGCACCCGGCCTCGGGGAGAGACCCAGTACTTC. Amino acids: CASSTRPRGETQYF. The gene calls are TRBV7-8 and TRBJ2-5; possible D gene TRBD2, 5 bases. Per germline, CDR1 SGHVS and CDR2 FQNEAQ. This CDR3 is 14 amino acids long. V lost 5 bases and J 4 bases, leaving 14 bases between the germline ends.

In its sample, this clone was seen many times. The genes are TRBV2 and TRBJ2-7, with TRBD1 identical over 9 bases. Germline V gives CDR1 SNHLY, CDR2 FYNNEI. Germline trimming cut 8 bases from V and 7 bases from J; bases unmatched to any gene: 24. CDR3 size: 18 residues. The CDR3 is CASPPSRNRDRVPGEQYF. DNA for the CDR3: TGTGCCAGCCCCCCATCAAGAAACCGGGACAGGGTCCCTGGGGAGCAGTACTTC.

This clone was recorded at least ten times. The J gene is TRBJ2-7, the V gene TRBV5-1; 8 nucleotides match TRBD2. Germline assignment: CDR1 SGHRS and CDR2 YFSETQ. V lost 4 bases to trimming and J lost 3 bases; unmatched junction nucleotides: 9. The CDR3 runs to 15 residues. The CDR3: CASSPWAGGGYEQYF. The CDR3 region has the DNA TGCGCCAGCAGCCCGTGGGCGGGGGGCGGCTACGAGCAGTACTTC.

This clone was counted many times. The chain combines TRBV7-3 with TRBJ2-1, with TRBD2 matching 8 bases. CDR1 and CDR2 (germline): SGHTA, FQGTGA. With V trimmed by 5 bases and J by 3 bases, 9 bases remained unmatched. This CDR3 spans 16 amino acids. Written as DNA, the CDR3 is TGTGCCAGCAGCAAAGTAGCGGGAACCCACTACAATGAGCAGTTCTTC. Translation gives CASSKVAGTHYNEQFF.

In its sample, this clone ranks as medium-sized. This chain connects TRBV7-9 to TRBJ1-4; tentative D call: TRBD1 (5 bases). The CDR3 has 12 amino acids. The germline V gene encodes CDR1 SEHNR and CDR2 FQNEAQ (reference sequence). V lost 3 bases, J lost 8 bases, and 7 bases lay in between. CDR3 in amino acids: CASSFPGEKLFF. Here the CDR3 DNA reads TGTGCCAGCAGCTTCCCAGGGGAAAAACTGTTTTTT.

The sample holds many counts of this clone. The rearrangement links TRBV18 to TRBJ2-1; TRBD2 might be the D (6 bases). CDR3 length equals 17 residues. V lost 5 bases and J lost 0, with 17 bases in between. Germline V gives CDR1 KGHSH, CDR2 LQKENI. The CDR3 region has the DNA TGTGCCAGCTCAATGCCGGGACTGGGAAGCTCCTACAATGAGCAGTTCTTC. Protein: CASSMPGLGSSYNEQFF.

V gene TRBV6-5 combines with J gene TRBJ1-3; 7 bases match TRBD1. Germline V gene data show CDR1 as MNHEY and CDR2 as SVGAGI. Trimming removed 5 bases from V and 4 bases from J; junction bases left unmatched: 5. The CDR3 length is 14 residues. CDR3 loop: CASSDGQEGNTIYF. CDR3 nucleotides: TGTGCCAGCAGTGACGGACAGGAGGGAAACACCATATATTTT.

This clone was recorded at least ten times. The V and J genes are TRBV6-4 and TRBJ1-2, with D perhaps TRBD1 (5 bases). Trimming removed 0 bases at V and 6 bases at J, with 14 bases between. CDR3 length equals 15 residues. Germline loops: CDR1 MRHNA, CDR2 SNTAGT. CDR3 sequence reads: CASSDSDTGVHGYTF. The CDR3, as DNA: TGTGCCAGCAGTGACTCTGACACGGGGGTTCATGGCTACACCTTC.

About this clone: One junction end disagrees with the germline gene, perhaps due to a read error. The rearrangement links TRBV29-1 to TRBJ1-4; TRBD1 might be the D (6 bases). Looked up from germline, CDR1 is SQVTM and CDR2 is ANQGSEA. This CDR3 region has 13 residues. The CDR3 spells CSVADSLNEELLF. DNA of the CDR3: TGCAGCGTTGCGGACAGCCTTAATGAAGAACTGCTTTTT.

This clone was detected ten times or more. V gene TRBV6-4 combines with J gene TRBJ2-3, with D possibly TRBD1 on 6 matching bases. The germline V and J ends were trimmed by 4 bases and 2 bases, with 28 bases remaining between them. The CDR3 loop spans 20 amino acids. The germline CDR1 and CDR2 sequences are MRHNA and SNTAGT. The CDR3: CASSVYLVGVRGPITDTQYF. CDR3 DNA sequence: TGTGCCAGCAGTGTATACCTAGTCGGAGTCAGGGGCCCAATCACAGATACGCAGTATTTT.

This clone was observed at least ten times. The CDR3 DNA sequence: TGCGCCAGCAGCCAAGAGGGGGGACAGGTCTATGGCTACACCTTC. Protein sequence: CASSQEGGQVYGYTF. The chain links TRBV4-3 to TRBJ1-2, with TRBD1 matching 8 bases. The CDR3 is 15 amino acids. The germline gives CDR1 LGHNA, CDR2 YSLEER. The V and J ends lost 0 bases and 4 bases, in that order; junction bases with no gene match: 4.

This clone was counted at least ten times. The chain employs TRBV7-8 and TRBJ1-3, with D maybe TRBD1 (5 bases). CDR1 and CDR2 (germline): SGHVS, FQNEAQ. Trimming cost V 7 bases and J 6 bases, with 10 bases left between them. CDR3 length: 12 amino acids. CDR3 region: CASTQGLNTIYF. The CDR3 DNA reads as TGTGCCAGCACCCAGGGACTAAACACCATATATTTT.

This clone was found many times. The V call is TRBV5-5, the J call TRBJ1-2; D remains ambiguous. Deletions cut 0 bases from V and 7 bases from J, with 16 bases between. Germline V lookup: CDR1 SGHKS, CDR2 YYEKEE (reference sequence). The CDR3 totals 15 residues. CDR3 sequence (DNA): TGTGCCAGCAGCTTGGACGGCCGGGTTTTGGGTGGCTACACCTTC. As protein: CASSLDGRVLGGYTF.

The sample holds many counts of this clone. The chain links TRBV27 to TRBJ2-7, with 7 bases lining up with TRBD2. The CDR3 is 14 residues long. With V trimmed by 5 bases and J by 2 bases, 6 bases remained unmatched. Looked up from germline, CDR1 is MNHEY and CDR2 is SMNVEV (reference sequence). For the CDR3, the DNA is TGTGCCAGCAGTCCAAGACTAGCCCCCTACGAGCAGTACTTC. Its protein is CASSPRLAPYEQYF.

This clone was seen repeatedly, ten times or more. The chain links TRBV9 to TRBJ2-1; D is unresolved. CDR1 SGDLS and CDR2 YYNGEE come from the germline V gene. V was clipped by 0 bases and J by 10 bases, with 11 bases between them. The CDR3 consists of 13 residues. CDR3 in DNA: TGTGCCAGCAGCGTAGCTACTGGCGGAGAGCAGTTCTTC. It translates to CASSVATGGEQFF. Based on the CDR3 plus reference TRBV9 and TRBJ2-1, the full variable domain is DSGVTQTPKHLITATGQRVTLRCSPRSGDLSVYWYQQSLDQGLQFLIQYYNGEERAKGNILERFSAQQFPDLHSELNLSSLELGDSALYFCASSVATGGEQFFGPGTRLTVL.

This clone appeared many times. The chain carries TRBV30 and TRBJ2-2; 9 nucleotides align to TRBD2. The CDR3 covers 13 residues. Germline CDR1 GTSNPN, CDR2 SVGIG (reference sequence). With V trimmed by 1 base and J by 6 bases, 0 bases remained unmatched. The CDR3 nucleotides read TGTGCCTGGAGTGGGACTAGCGCCGGGGAGCTGTTTTTT. This sequence encodes CAWSGTSAGELFF.